One and the same sample provided the 9 T cell receptor beta chains below, sequenced in a study of blood T cell repertoires in COVID-19. Clones were read by immunoSEQ multiplex PCR, and TCRdb kept only the in-frame ones, dropping some. The sample lists over 120,000 clones, less than 80% occurring once. Sequenced sample: peripheral blood. Source of these receptors: a woman over 75 with active or convalescent COVID-19.

V gene TRBV13 combines with J gene TRBJ1-4, with TRBD1 matching 8 bases. Germline V gives CDR1 PRHDT, CDR2 FYEKMQ (reference sequence). The trim removed 0 bases at V and 1 base at J, leaving 4 bases unmatched. The CDR3 has 17 amino acids. This CDR3 reads CASSLGRTGGTNEKLFF. CDR3 DNA sequence: TGTGCCAGCAGCTTAGGGAGAACAGGGGGAACTAATGAAAAACTGTTTTTT.

The rearrangement links TRBV11-1 to TRBJ2-1, with TRBD1 matching over 11 bases. CDR3 length: 15 amino acids. The V segment lost 5 bases and the J segment 10 bases; nucleotides outside the gene matches: 10. Germline V gene data show CDR1 as SGHAT and CDR2 as FQDESV (reference sequence). CDR3 sequence: CASSTGQGDGVEQFF. The CDR3 DNA reads as TGTGCCAGCAGCACGGGACAGGGGGATGGCGTGGAGCAGTTCTTC.

The V and J genes are TRBV19 and TRBJ1-2; D remains unclear. V lost 4 bases and J 2 bases, leaving 8 bases between the germline ends. The CDR3 is 13 residues long. Germline lookup yields CDR1 LNHDA and CDR2 SQIVND (reference sequence). The CDR3, as DNA: TGTGCCAGTAGTAAAGCACCGAACTATGGCTACACCTTC. It is translated as CASSKAPNYGYTF.

The chain carries TRBV6-6 and TRBJ1-3, with D possibly being TRBD1 (6 bases). Germline CDR1 reads MNHNY; CDR2 reads SVGAGI (reference sequence). The CDR3 has 16 residues. The V end was cut by 6 bases, the J end by 4 bases, with 19 bases between. The CDR3 DNA reads as TGTGCCAGCAGACCCACAGGGACCTCGAGCGGAAACACCATATATTTT. It yields the protein CASRPTGTSSGNTIYF.

The V gene is TRBV5-1, the J gene TRBJ2-5; D is perhaps TRBD2 (6 bases). V lost 3 bases, J lost 5 bases, and 14 bases lay in between. The CDR3 covers 14 residues. CDR1 is SGHRS, CDR2 YFSETQ, per germline. DNA of the CDR3: TGCGCCAGCAGCTCAGTCCCTAGCGTGGAGACCCAGTACTTC. It encodes CASSSVPSVETQYF. The full variable domain, with the rest looked up from reference TRBV5-1 and TRBJ2-5, is KAGVTQTPRYLIKTRGQQVTLSCSPISGHRSVSWYQQTPGQGLQFLFEYFSETQRNKGNFPGRFSGRQFSNSRSEMNVSTLELGDSALYLCASSSVPSVETQYFGPGTRLLVL.

This clone was seen a few times. The chain is built from TRBV30 and TRBJ1-5, with 8 bases identical to TRBD1. The junction had 2 bases not matched to a gene; V was cut back by 4 bases and J by 3 bases. Germline V lookup: CDR1 GTSNPN, CDR2 SVGIG (reference sequence). CDR3 length: 13 residues. The CDR3 DNA follows: TGTGCCTGGAACAGGGGGAACAATCAGCCCCAGCATTTT. Protein sequence: CAWNRGNNQPQHF.

The rearrangement links TRBV10-3 to TRBJ2-1; tentative D call: TRBD1 (6 bases). Germline CDR1 and CDR2: ENHRY and SYGVKD. The CDR3 runs to 13 residues. V lost 0 bases and J lost 9, with 9 bases in between. The CDR3 is CAISESTGFEQFF. The CDR3 DNA reads as TGTGCCATCAGTGAGTCGACAGGTTTTGAGCAGTTCTTC.

This rearrangement joins TRBV11-1 to TRBJ1-4; 8 bases align to TRBD1. V lost 4 bases and J lost 8; bases outside the gene matches: 9. The CDR3 runs 15 residues. From germline, CDR1 is SGHAT and CDR2 FQDESV (reference sequence). CDR3 loop: CASSSGQGVKEKLFF. CDR3 DNA sequence: TGTGCCAGCAGCTCCGGACAGGGAGTAAAGGAAAAACTGTTTTTT.

This chain connects TRBV12-5 to TRBJ2-7; D might be TRBD1 (5 bases). V dropped 7 bases and J dropped 3 bases, with 10 bases sitting between them. The CDR3 contains 12 residues. The germline CDR1 and CDR2 sequences are LGHNT and FRNRAP. The CDR3 DNA is TGTGCTAGTGCCAGGGATCACTACGAGCAGTACTTC. Translation gives CASARDHYEQYF. The full variable domain, its missing parts supplied by reference TRBV12-5 and TRBJ2-7, is DARVTQTPRHKVTEMGQEVTMRCQPILGHNTVFWYRQTMMQGLELLAYFRNRAPLDDSGMPKDRFSAEMPDATLATLKIQPSEPRDSAVYFCASARDHYEQYFGPGTRLTVT.